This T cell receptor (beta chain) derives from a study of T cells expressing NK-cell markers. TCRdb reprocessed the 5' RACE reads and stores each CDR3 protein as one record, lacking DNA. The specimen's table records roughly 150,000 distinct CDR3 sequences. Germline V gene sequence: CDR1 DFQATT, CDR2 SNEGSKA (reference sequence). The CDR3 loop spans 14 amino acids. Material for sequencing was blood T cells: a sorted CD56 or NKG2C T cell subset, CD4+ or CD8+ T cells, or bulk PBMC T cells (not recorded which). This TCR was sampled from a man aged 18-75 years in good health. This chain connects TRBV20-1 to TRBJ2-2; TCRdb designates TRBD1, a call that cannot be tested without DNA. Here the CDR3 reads CSASRQGSTGELFF.